The 6 T cell receptor beta chains presented below share a single source sample, sequenced in a study of blood T cell repertoires in COVID-19. Here immunoSEQ multiplex PCR was the method, and the copy in TCRdb shows in-frame clones only, minus some. The sample shows 140,000 or so clones, 70% to 90% of them seen only once. The sample comprised peripheral blood. The receptors here all came from a human donor with acute or convalescent COVID-19. The donor label of this sample is uncertain.

The chain carries TRBV6-5 and TRBJ2-7; possible D gene TRBD1, 5 bases. The CDR3 is 16 amino acids. Germline CDR1 MNHEY, CDR2 SVGAGI. V dropped 0 bases and J dropped 3 bases, with 15 bases sitting between them. CDR3 protein: CASSYSPRQDNYEQYF. As DNA, the CDR3 is TGTGCCAGCAGTTACTCACCCAGGCAGGACAACTACGAGCAGTACTTC.

The chain employs TRBV5-6 and TRBJ1-1; the match to TRBD1 covers 8 bases. CDR3 size: 16 residues. Trimming removed 2 bases from V and 1 base from J; junction bases left unmatched: 7. In germline, CDR1 is SGHDT, CDR2 YYEEEE. The CDR3 DNA reads TGTGCCAGCAGCTTTAGGACAGGGTCATCGAACACTGAAGCTTTCTTT. Its protein product is CASSFRTGSSNTEAFF.

The chain employs TRBV6-2 or TRBV6-3 and TRBJ1-5; D remains ambiguous. This CDR3 has 15 amino acids. V was clipped by 2 bases and J by 1 base, with 9 bases between them. Per the germline V gene, CDR1 is MNHEY and CDR2 is SVGEGT. This CDR3 reads CASSYTPSSNQPQHF. CDR3 DNA: TGTGCCAGCAGTTACACACCTTCCAGCAATCAGCCCCAGCATTTT.

V and J are TRBV29-1 and TRBJ2-3; TRBD1 matches 10 bases. This CDR3 is built from 15 residues. Losses at the gene ends were 5 bases for V and 6 bases for J; bases not matched to a gene: 11. CDR1 and CDR2 from the germline V gene are SQVTM and ANQGSEA. The CDR3: CSVTGTGDGVDTQYF. The CDR3 DNA reads as TGCAGCGTTACCGGGACAGGGGACGGGGTGGATACGCAGTATTTT.

This chain links TRBV28 with TRBJ1-1; D gene ambiguous. With 7 bases removed from V and 8 bases from J, the gap between germline ends came to 14 bases. Germline-derived CDR1 and CDR2 are MDHEN and SYDVKM. The CDR3 is 12 residues long. The chain's CDR3 is CASTPSSREAFF. CDR3 DNA sequence: TGTGCCAGCACCCCTTCATCCAGGGAAGCTTTCTTT.

This clone was picked up one time. V usage is TRBV30 and J usage is TRBJ2-1, with D possibly TRBD1 on 7 matching bases. Germline V gene lookup returns CDR1 GTSNPN and CDR2 SVGIG (reference sequence). The CDR3 totals 12 residues. V was cut by 8 bases and J by 8 bases, with 16 bases left in between. CDR3 coding DNA: TGTGCCCGGGGGACAGCAAGCTATGAGCAGTTCTTC. It translates to CARGTASYEQFF.